Reported below is one T cell receptor (beta chain). The source of the sample is a study of control samples from healthy donors and cancer patients. Assay used: immunoSEQ multiplex PCR; TCRdb lists only in-frame clones, some missing. Among some 130,000 clones listed, around 92% were seen once. The germline V and J ends were trimmed by 10 bases and 3 bases, with 19 bases remaining between them. The CDR3 length is 15 residues. Germline-derived CDR1 and CDR2 are SGHTA and FQGNSA. The clonotype was recovered from a man in his fifties or sixties with head and neck cancer. The rearrangement links TRBV7-2 to TRBJ2-1; a weak D match, TRBD1 (5 bases). Sequenced sample: PBMCs. CDR3 DNA: TGTGCCACCCTCCCCGACAGATACCTCTACAATGAGCAGTTCTTC. This translates into CATLPDRYLYNEQFF. Full variable domain (outside the CDR3, taken from reference TRBV7-2 and TRBJ2-1): GAGVSQSPSNKVTEKGKDVELRCDPISGHTALYWYRQSLGQGLEFLIYFQGNSAPDKSGLPSDRFSAERTGGSVSTLTIQRTQQEDSAVYLCATLPDRYLYNEQFFGPGTRLTVL.